The entry that follows covers one T cell receptor (beta chain) sequence. The CDR3 sequence is 16 residues long. CDR1 and CDR2 from the germline V gene are MNHEY and SMNVEV (reference sequence). The V end was cut by 0 bases, the J end by 6 bases, with 15 bases between. The sample comes from a study of cytomegalovirus exposure and HLA in healthy donors. The PCR used 60 Vbeta and 13 Jbeta primers. Sequencing used immunoSEQ multiplex PCR; TCRdb keeps in-frame clones, though not all of them. The table lists 170,000 or so clones, less than 90% of them singletons. The TCR comes from a man between 50 and 59 years old in good health and CMV-seronegative. The sample consisted of PBMCs. The rearrangement joins TRBV27 to TRBJ1-5; possibly TRBD1 for D (6 bases). As DNA, the CDR3 is TGTGCCAGCAGTTTATCGAGCAGGGGCGGGGGTCAGCCCCAGCATTTT. Protein product: CASSLSSRGGGQPQHF.